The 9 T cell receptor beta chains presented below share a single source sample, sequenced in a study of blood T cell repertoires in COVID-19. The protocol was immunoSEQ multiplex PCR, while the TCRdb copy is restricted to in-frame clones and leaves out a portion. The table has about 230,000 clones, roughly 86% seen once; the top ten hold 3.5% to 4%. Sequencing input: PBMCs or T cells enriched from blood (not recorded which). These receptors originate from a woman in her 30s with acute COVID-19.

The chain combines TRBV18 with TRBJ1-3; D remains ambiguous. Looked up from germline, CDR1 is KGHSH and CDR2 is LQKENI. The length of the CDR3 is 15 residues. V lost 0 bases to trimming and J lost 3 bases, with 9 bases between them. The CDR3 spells CASSPPSGDGNTIYF. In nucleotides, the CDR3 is TGTGCCAGCTCACCACCATCGGGTGATGGAAACACCATATATTTT.

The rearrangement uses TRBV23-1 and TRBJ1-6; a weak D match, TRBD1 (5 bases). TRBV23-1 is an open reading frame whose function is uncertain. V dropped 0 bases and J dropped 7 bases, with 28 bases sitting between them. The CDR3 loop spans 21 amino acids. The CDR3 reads CASSQSVRGEGPSPFNSPLHF. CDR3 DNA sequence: TGCGCCAGCAGTCAATCAGTCCGGGGGGAGGGCCCATCTCCATTCAATTCACCCCTCCACTTT.

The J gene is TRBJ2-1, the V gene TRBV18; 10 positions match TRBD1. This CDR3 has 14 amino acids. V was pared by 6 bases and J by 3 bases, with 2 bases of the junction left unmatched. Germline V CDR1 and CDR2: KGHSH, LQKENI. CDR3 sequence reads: CASSGDRGYNEQFF. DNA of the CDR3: TGTGCCAGCTCGGGGGACAGGGGCTACAATGAGCAGTTCTTC.

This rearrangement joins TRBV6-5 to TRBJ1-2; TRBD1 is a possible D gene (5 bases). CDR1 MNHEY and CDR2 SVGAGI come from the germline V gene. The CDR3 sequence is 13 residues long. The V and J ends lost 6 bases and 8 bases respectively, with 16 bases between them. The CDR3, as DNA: TGTGCCAGCAGCTGGGGGGGGTTAAGAGGCTACACCTTC. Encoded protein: CASSWGGLRGYTF.

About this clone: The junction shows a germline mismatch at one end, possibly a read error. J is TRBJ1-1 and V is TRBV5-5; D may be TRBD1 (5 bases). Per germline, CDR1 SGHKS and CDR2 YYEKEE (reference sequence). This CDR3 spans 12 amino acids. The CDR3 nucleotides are TGTGCCAGCAGTCTAGATACGACCCAGGGTTCCTTT. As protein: CASSLDTTQGSF.

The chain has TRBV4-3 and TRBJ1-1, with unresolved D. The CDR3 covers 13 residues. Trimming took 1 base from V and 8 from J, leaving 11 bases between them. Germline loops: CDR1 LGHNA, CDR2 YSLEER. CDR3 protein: CASSQGGGSEAFF. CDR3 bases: TGCGCCAGCAGCCAAGGGGGAGGTTCAGAAGCTTTCTTT.

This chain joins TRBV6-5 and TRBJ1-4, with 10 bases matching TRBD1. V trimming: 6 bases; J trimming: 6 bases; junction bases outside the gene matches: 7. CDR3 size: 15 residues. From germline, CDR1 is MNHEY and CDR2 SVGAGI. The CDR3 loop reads CASSQTGQGYEKLFF. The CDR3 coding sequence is TGTGCCAGCAGCCAAACGGGACAGGGGTATGAAAAACTGTTTTTT.

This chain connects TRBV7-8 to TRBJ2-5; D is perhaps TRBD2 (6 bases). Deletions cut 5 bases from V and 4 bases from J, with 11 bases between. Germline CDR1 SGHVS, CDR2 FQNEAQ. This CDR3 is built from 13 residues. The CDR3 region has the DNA TGTGCCAGCAGCCCGATAGCGGTAGAGACCCAGTACTTC. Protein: CASSPIAVETQYF.

The CDR3 here is CASSRTGEENYGYTF. DNA for the CDR3: TGTGCCAGCTCCAGGACAGGGGAGGAGAACTATGGCTACACCTTC. The chain combines TRBV18 with TRBJ1-2, with 9 bases identical to TRBD1. Germline CDR1 is KGHSH and CDR2 is LQKENI. V lost 6 bases to trimming and J lost 2 bases; unmatched junction nucleotides: 7. The CDR3 spans 15 residues.